This T cell receptor beta chain was identified in a study of glioma-infiltrating T cells after dendritic cell vaccination. In the study overall: Glioblastoma patients came from Phase I and II dendritic cell vaccination trials. Patients received autologous tumor lysate-pulsed dendritic cell vaccination between about 2003 and 2013. Study results and limitations: Survival was not directly related to TCR clonality in these patients.

The PCR used 60 V beta and 13 J beta primers. Measured with immunoSEQ multiplex PCR; TCRdb has only the in-frame clones, and not every one. The sample carries tens of thousands of clones, 79% recorded once. The CDR3 is 12 residues long. Germline CDR1 and CDR2: SGDLS and YYNGEE. Of note for this clone: Antigen unknown. One junction end disagrees with the germline gene, perhaps due to a read error.

The chain is built from TRBV9 and TRBJ1-2; 8 bases fit TRBD1. This receptor was identified in a human donor with glioblastoma. The source material was blood, sampled before dendritic cell vaccination. CDR3 amino acids: CASSGGQGRMNF. Here the CDR3 DNA reads TGTGCCAGCAGCGGTGGACAGGGACGGATGAACTTC.